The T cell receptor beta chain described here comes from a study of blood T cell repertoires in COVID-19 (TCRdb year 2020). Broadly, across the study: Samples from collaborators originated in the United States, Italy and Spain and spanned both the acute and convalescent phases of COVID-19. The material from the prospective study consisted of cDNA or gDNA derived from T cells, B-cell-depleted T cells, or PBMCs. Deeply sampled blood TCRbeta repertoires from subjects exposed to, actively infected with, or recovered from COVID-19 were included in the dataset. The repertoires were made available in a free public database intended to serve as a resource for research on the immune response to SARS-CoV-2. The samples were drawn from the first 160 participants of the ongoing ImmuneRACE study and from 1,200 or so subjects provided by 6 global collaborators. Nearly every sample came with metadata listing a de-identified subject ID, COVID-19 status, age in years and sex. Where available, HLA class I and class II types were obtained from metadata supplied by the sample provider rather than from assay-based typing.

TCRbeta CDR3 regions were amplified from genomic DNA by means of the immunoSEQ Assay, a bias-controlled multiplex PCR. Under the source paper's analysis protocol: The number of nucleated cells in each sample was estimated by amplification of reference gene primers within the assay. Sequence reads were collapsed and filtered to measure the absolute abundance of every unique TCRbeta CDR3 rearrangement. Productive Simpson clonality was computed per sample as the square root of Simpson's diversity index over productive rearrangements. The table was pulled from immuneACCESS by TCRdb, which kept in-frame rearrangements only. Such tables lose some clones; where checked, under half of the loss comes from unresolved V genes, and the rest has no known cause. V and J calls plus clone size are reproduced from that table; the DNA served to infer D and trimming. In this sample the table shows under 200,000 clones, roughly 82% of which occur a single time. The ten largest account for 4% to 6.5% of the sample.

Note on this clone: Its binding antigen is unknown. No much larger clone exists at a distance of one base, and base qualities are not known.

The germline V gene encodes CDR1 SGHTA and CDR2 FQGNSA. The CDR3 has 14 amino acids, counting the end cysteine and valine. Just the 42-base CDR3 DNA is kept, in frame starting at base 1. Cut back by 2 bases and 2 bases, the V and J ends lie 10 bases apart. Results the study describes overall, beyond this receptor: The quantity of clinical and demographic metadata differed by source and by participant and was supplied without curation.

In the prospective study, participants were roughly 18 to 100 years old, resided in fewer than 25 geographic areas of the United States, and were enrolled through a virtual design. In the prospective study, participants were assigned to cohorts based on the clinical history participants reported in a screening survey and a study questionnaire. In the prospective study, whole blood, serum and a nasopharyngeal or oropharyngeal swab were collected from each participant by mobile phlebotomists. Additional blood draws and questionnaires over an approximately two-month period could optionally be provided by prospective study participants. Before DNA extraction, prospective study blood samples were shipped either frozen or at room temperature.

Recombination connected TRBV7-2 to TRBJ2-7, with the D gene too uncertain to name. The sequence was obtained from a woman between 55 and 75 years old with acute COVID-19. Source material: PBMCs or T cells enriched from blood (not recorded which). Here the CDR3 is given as CASSLFALTYEQYV. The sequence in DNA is TGTGCCAGCAGCTTATTCGCCCTAACCTACGAGCAGTACGTC.